The clone carrying this T cell receptor (beta chain) was seen a few times. Its antigen is not identified. Germline V gene data show CDR1 as MNHEY and CDR2 as SVGAGI. This CDR3 spans 14 amino acids. Trimming removed 2 bases at V and 5 bases at J, with 12 bases between. The data derive from a study of shared clonotypes between healthy human individuals. Study background: Aged 18 to 49, the donors were a couple of women and a few men. Study observations and caveats: Clonotypes that were shared across a few donors made up around 5.5% of naive CD4 clonotypes.

The authors ran the assay at deep level. Over several immunoSEQ plates, each subset's genomic DNA was distributed in even portions. Produced via immunoSEQ multiplex PCR; TCRdb's table is partial and in-frame only. The data show under 2.5 million clones, around 93% seen once. The sequence was collected from a man between 18 and 35 years old in good health. Some clones in this sample may be carry-over from other donors' samples. The gene calls are TRBV6-5 and TRBJ1-1; D is ambiguous. Input material: naive CD4+ T cells from PBMCs. Subset specified: CD45RA+ positively selected. As DNA, the CDR3 is TGTGCCAGCAGTTACCTCCGGATGGGTACTGAAGCTTTCTTT. As protein: CASSYLRMGTEAFF.